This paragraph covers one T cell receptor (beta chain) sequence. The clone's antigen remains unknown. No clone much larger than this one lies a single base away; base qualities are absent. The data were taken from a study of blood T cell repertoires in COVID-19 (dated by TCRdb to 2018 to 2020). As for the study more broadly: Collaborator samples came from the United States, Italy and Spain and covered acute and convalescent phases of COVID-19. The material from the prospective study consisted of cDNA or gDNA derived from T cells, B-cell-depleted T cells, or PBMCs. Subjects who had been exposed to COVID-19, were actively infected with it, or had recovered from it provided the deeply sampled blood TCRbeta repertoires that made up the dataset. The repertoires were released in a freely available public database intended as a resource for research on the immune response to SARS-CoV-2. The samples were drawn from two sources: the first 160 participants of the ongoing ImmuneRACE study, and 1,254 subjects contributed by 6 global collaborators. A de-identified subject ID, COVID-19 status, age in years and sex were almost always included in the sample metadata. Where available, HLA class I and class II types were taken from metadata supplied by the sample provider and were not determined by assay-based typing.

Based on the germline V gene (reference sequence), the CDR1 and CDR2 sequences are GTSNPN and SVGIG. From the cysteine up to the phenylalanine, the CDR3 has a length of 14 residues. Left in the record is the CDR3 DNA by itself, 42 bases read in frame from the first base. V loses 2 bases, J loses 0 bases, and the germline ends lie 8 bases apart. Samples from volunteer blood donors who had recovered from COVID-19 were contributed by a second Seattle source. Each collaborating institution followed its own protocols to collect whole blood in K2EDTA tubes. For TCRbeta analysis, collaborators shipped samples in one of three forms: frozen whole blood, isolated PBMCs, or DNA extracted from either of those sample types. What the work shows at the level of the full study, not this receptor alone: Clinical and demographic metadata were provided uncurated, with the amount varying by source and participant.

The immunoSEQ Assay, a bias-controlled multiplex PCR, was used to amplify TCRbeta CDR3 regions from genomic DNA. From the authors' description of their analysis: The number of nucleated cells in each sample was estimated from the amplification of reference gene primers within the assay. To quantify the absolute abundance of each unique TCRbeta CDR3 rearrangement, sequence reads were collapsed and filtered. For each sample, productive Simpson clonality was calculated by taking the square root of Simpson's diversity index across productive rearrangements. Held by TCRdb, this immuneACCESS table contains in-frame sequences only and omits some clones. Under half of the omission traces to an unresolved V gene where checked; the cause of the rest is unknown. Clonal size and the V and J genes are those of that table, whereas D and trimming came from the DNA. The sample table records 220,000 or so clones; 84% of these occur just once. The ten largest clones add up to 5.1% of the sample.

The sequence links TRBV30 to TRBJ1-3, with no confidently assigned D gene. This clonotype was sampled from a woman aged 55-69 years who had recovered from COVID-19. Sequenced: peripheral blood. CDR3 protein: CAWSRGISGNTIYF. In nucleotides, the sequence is TGTGCCTGGAGTCGCGGGATCTCTGGAAACACCATATATTTT.